The T cell receptor beta chain under discussion was sequenced for a study of tumor-infiltrating lymphocytes in primary liver carcinoma. The CDR3 extends over 17 amino acids. CDR1 and CDR2 (germline): MNHEY, SVGEGT. General study findings and limits: When set against blood, tumors had a significantly higher top-250-clone fraction (p = 0.039).

Making TCR beta cDNA involved approximately 480 ng total RNA and a constant-region primer. ARM-PCR, slightly modified, supplied the TCR beta libraries through three nested multiplex PCR rounds. The two initial PCR rounds, nine to eleven cycles each, used TRBV1-TRBV30 forward and C-beta reverse primers. TCRdb independently ran MiXCR on the multiplex PCR reads; one entry per CDR3 protein. This sample yields about 99,000 distinct CDR3 sequences, of which roughly 69% are seen a single time; approximately 10% belongs to the top ten. Joint extraction of RNA and DNA used roughly 20-33 mg of bulk tissue that was unsorted. Infection with HBV was chronic in patients; they were treatment-naive. With regard to this clonotype: Its antigen is undetermined. The junction departs from the called germline gene at one end, perhaps through a read error.

The clonotype was recovered from a woman aged 55 to 70 with primary liver carcinoma and hepatitis B virus infection. The genes are TRBV6-2 or TRBV6-3 and TRBJ2-1; TRBD2 matches at 9 bases. Material: liver tumor tissue from sampling region 5. Subset of the sample: tumor region T5, tumor centre. For the CDR3, the DNA is TGTGCCAGCAGTACAAGGAGTAGCGGGAGTTTAAGCGATGAGCACTTCTTC. Its translation: CASSTRSSGSLSDEHFF.